This TCR beta chain emerged from a study of PD-L1 blockade in urothelial cancer. In the study overall: Blood drawn 3 weeks (second dose) and 6 weeks after treatment start was analyzed.

Some clones are missing from TCRdb's copy, which holds only in-frame ones; the method was immunoSEQ multiplex PCR. Of some 40,000 clones in the sample, around nine tenths were seen once. This CDR3 comprises 15 residues. CDR1 and CDR2 (germline): KGHSH, LQKENI. Trimming took 4 bases from V and 4 from J; bases not matched to a gene: 7. The clonotype comes from a man between 65 and 80 years old with urothelial cancer. The chain recombines TRBV18 with TRBJ2-3; TRBD1 matches at 8 bases. The input for sequencing was PBMCs, taken around atezolizumab (anti-PD-L1) treatment. CDR3: CASSLRTGSADTQYF. Here the CDR3 DNA reads TGTGCCAGCTCACTCCGGACAGGGAGTGCAGATACGCAGTATTTT.